This is a list of T cell receptor beta chains from one sample in a study of T cells in Graves' hyperthyroidism and ophthalmopathy. Via MiXCR, TCRdb re-called the multiplex PCR reads, giving one row per CDR3 protein. The table shows about 420,000 distinct CDR3 sequences, with approximately 14% occurring only once. The sequencing input was blood. The receptors here all came from a woman aged 18-29 years with Graves' hyperthyroidism. The CDR3 runs from the conserved cysteine through the conserved F or W. A D gene is named only where the DNA matches it firmly. Expanded clones get a size class; other rows say once, few or many, or leave the size out.

V: TRBV20-1; J: TRBJ2-3; size: NA; D: TRBD2; length: 14; CDR3: CSASLAGVADTQYF; DNA: TGCAGTGCTAGTCTAGCGGGAGTCGCAGATACGCAGTATTTT
V: TRBV12-3/TRBV12-4; J: TRBJ2-5; size: many; D: NA; length: 13; CDR3: CASSTRRPGTQYF; DNA: TGTGCCAGCAGTACGCGACGCCCCGGGACCCAGTACTTC
V: TRBV28; J: TRBJ2-5; size: many; D: NA; length: 14; CDR3: CASSYQGGVETQYF; DNA: TGTGCCAGCAGTTACCAAGGGGGTGTGGAGACCCAGTACTTC
V: TRBV6-9; J: TRBJ2-3; size: NA; D: NA; length: 13; CDR3: CASSSHTPDTQYF; DNA: TGTGCCAGCAGTTCCCACACCCCAGATACGCAGTATTTT
V: TRBV14; J: TRBJ2-5; size: NA; D: TRBD2; length: 15; CDR3: CASSQLSSGGLTQYF; DNA: TGTGCCAGCAGCCAATTGAGTTCGGGAGGGCTGACCCAGTACTTC
V: TRBV24-1; J: TRBJ2-3; size: NA; D: TRBD1; length: 13; CDR3: CATSDRTGDTQYF; DNA: TGTGCCACCAGTGATCGGACAGGTGATACGCAGTATTTT
V: TRBV7-2; J: TRBJ2-6; size: NA; D: NA; length: 16; CDR3: CASSTHHASGANVLTF; DNA: TGTGCCAGCAGCACTCACCATGCGTCTGGGGCCAACGTCCTGACTTTC
V: TRBV7-3; J: TRBJ2-1; size: few; D: TRBD2; length: 19; CDR3: CASSPVGLAGGPEYNEQFF; DNA: TGTGCCAGCAGCCCGGTGGGGCTAGCGGGAGGGCCAGAATACAATGAGCAGTTCTTC
V: TRBV3-1; J: TRBJ1-5; size: few; D: NA; length: 14; CDR3: CASSQGTNNQPQHF; DNA: TGTGCCAGCAGCCAAGGGACAAATAATCAGCCCCAGCATTTT
V: TRBV5-1; J: TRBJ2-7; size: NA; D: TRBD1; length: 14; CDR3: CASSPDRAAYEQYF; DNA: TGCGCCAGCAGCCCGGACAGGGCCGCCTACGAGCAGTACTTC
V: TRBV12-3/TRBV12-4; J: TRBJ2-2; size: many; D: NA; length: 15; CDR3: CASRSLDRNTGELFF; DNA: TGTGCCAGCAGATCCTTGGACCGGAACACCGGGGAGCTGTTTTTT
V: TRBV14; J: TRBJ2-5; size: few; D: NA; length: 16; CDR3: CASSQLKRTLQETQYF; DNA: TGTGCCAGCAGCCAACTCAAGCGCACCCTCCAAGAGACCCAGTACTTC
V: TRBV27; J: TRBJ1-1; size: few; D: NA; length: 18; CDR3: CASSPFWGLGRVNTEAFF; DNA: TGTGCCAGCAGTCCCTTTTGGGGATTGGGCAGGGTGAACACTGAAGCTTTCTTT
V: TRBV6-1; J: TRBJ2-7; size: many; D: TRBD2; length: 15; CDR3: CASRDPGLAVYEQYF; DNA: TGTGCCAGCAGGGATCCGGGACTAGCGGTTTACGAGCAGTACTTC
V: TRBV29-1; J: TRBJ2-1; size: few; D: TRBD2; length: 15; CDR3: CSVRTGTTPYNEQFF; DNA: TGCAGCGTCCGCACCGGGACTACTCCTTACAATGAGCAGTTCTTC
V: TRBV2; J: TRBJ1-2; size: many; D: TRBD1; length: 14; CDR3: CASSPLTGGPGYTF; DNA: TGTGCCAGCAGCCCCCTGACAGGGGGCCCAGGCTACACCTTC
V: TRBV3-1; J: TRBJ2-3; size: many; D: TRBD2; length: 16; CDR3: CASSHGTSETTDTQYF; DNA: TGTGCCAGCAGCCACGGGACTAGCGAGACTACAGATACGCAGTATTTT
V: TRBV13; J: TRBJ1-4; size: many; D: TRBD1; length: 17; CDR3: CASSWDRGPKVEEKLFF; DNA: TGTGCCAGCAGCTGGGACAGGGGGCCGAAAGTGGAGGAAAAACTGTTTTTT
V: TRBV7-3; J: TRBJ2-2; size: NA; D: TRBD2; length: 19; CDR3: CASSQVVGSGSLNTGELFF; DNA: TGTGCCAGCAGCCAGGTCGTCGGTAGCGGGAGTTTAAACACCGGGGAGCTGTTTTTT
V: TRBV12-3/TRBV12-4; J: TRBJ2-3; size: many; D: TRBD1; length: 16; CDR3: CASTDMDRGNTDTQYF; DNA: TGTGCCAGCACCGATATGGACAGGGGGAACACAGATACGCAGTATTTT
V: TRBV20-1; J: TRBJ2-2; size: NA; D: TRBD2; length: 17; CDR3: CSARSGWTSGSAGELFF; DNA: TGCAGTGCTAGATCGGGCTGGACTAGCGGGAGTGCCGGGGAGCTGTTTTTT
V: TRBV2; J: TRBJ1-1; size: many; D: NA; length: 13; CDR3: CASSVWGRPEAFF; DNA: TGTGCCAGCAGTGTGTGGGGGCGGCCTGAAGCTTTCTTT
V: TRBV20-1; J: TRBJ2-5; size: NA; D: TRBD2; length: 17; CDR3: CSARVAGGPSILETQYF; DNA: TGCAGTGCTAGGGTAGCGGGAGGGCCCTCGATCCTCGAGACCCAGTACTTC
V: TRBV30; J: TRBJ2-5; size: many; D: TRBD2; length: 15; CDR3: CAWSDGLAGEETQYF; DNA: TGTGCCTGGAGTGACGGGCTAGCGGGAGAGGAGACCCAGTACTTC
V: TRBV6-6; J: TRBJ2-1; size: many; D: NA; length: 14; CDR3: CASSYSTGADEQFF; DNA: TGTGCCAGCAGTTACTCGACGGGGGCGGATGAGCAGTTCTTC
V: TRBV7-2; J: TRBJ1-5; size: few; D: TRBD1; length: 15; CDR3: CASSFQGASNQPQHF; DNA: TGTGCCAGCAGCTTCCAGGGGGCGAGCAATCAGCCCCAGCATTTT